Here is one T cell receptor beta chain with its context. V lost 5 bases, J lost 3 bases, and 18 bases stayed unmatched. CDR3 length equals 18 residues. Looked up from germline, CDR1 is SGHAT and CDR2 is FQNNGV. The study recruited people aged about 18 to 90 years across around 24 US areas. Allocation to cohorts depended on clinical history reported by the participants. Cohort 3 recovered donors had two negative PCRs, clearance, or symptom resolution. The entry originates in a study of blood T cell repertoires in COVID-19. Study context: The samples span acute and convalescent COVID-19 from the United States, Italy and Spain.

Sequenced by immunoSEQ multiplex PCR; TCRdb stores in-frame clones only, minus some. The table lists more than 40,000 clones, 85% to 90% of them singletons. The TCR comes from a woman aged 50 to 60 who had recovered from COVID-19. The sequencing sample was made of PBMCs or T cells enriched from blood (not recorded which). The chain uses TRBV11-2 and TRBJ2-7, with 8 bases aligning to TRBD1. The CDR3 bases are TGTGCCAGCAGCCCGATGACAGGGGCGTCAAGCATTTACTACGAGCAGTACTTC. It specifies CASSPMTGASSIYYEQYF.